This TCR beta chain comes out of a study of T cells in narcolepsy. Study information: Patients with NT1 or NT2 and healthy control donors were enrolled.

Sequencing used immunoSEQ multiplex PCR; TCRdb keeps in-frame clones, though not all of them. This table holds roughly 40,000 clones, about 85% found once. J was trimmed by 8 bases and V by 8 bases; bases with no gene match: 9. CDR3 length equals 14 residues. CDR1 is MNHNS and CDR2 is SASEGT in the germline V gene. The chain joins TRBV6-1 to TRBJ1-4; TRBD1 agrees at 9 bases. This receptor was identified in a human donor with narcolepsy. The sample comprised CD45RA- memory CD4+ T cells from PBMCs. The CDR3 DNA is TGTGCCAGCTTTCAAGGCACAGGGGGCGAAAAACTGTTTTTT. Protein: CASFQGTGGEKLFF.